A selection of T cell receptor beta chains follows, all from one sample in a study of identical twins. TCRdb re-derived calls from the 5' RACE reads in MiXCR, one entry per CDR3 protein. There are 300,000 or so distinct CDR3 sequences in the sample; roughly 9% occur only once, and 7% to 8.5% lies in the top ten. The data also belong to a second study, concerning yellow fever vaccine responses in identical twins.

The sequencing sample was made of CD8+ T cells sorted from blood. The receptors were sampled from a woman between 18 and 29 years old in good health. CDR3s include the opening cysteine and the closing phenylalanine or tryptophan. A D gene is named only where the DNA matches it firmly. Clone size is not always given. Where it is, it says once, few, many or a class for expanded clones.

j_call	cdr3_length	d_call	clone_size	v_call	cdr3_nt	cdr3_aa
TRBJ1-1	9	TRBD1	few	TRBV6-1	TGTGCCAGCAGAAAACAGGGGCCTTTT	CASRKQGPF
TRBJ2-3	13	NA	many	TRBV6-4	TGTGCCAGCGCTCAGGGCCCCACAGATACGCAGTATTTT	CASAQGPTDTQYF
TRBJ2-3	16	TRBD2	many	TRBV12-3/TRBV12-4	TGTGCCAGCATCCCGCCGGGACTAGTGATCACAGATACGCAGTATTTT	CASIPPGLVITDTQYF
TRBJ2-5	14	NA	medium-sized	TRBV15	TGTGCCACCAGCAGAGATTCTCGGATAGAGACCCAGTACTTC	CATSRDSRIETQYF
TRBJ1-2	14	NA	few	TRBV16	TGTGCCAGCAGCCGAGCGGGGTTTAACTATGGCTACACCTTC	CASSRAGFNYGYTF
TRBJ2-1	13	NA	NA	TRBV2	TGTGCCAGCAGTGAATACAGGGACAATGAGCAGTTCTTC	CASSEYRDNEQFF
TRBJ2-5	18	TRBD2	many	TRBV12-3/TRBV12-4	TGTGCCAGCAGTTTAGGGGCACTAGCGGGATTCCTTCAAGAGACCCAGTACTTC	CASSLGALAGFLQETQYF
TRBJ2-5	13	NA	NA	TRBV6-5	TGTGCCAGCAGTTACAACTACCAAGAGACCCAGTACTTC	CASSYNYQETQYF
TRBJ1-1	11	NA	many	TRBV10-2	TGCGCCAGCAGTGAATCCCCTGAAGCTTTCTTT	CASSESPEAFF
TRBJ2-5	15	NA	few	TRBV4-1	TGCGCCAGCAGCCAAGTCCTGAAGGGCCAAGAGACCCAGTACTTC	CASSQVLKGQETQYF
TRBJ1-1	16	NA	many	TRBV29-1	TGCAGCGTTGAAGAAGTTACAACGCCAATAAGGGCTGAAGCTTTCTTT	CSVEEVTTPIRAEAFF
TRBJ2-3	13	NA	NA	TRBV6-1	TGTGCCAGCAAATCCAGCGGAGGGGATACGCAGTATTTT	CASKSSGGDTQYF
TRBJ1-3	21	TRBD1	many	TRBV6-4	TGTGCCACTGCCTTTGAAGGACAGGGGGTAAATACCATGAACTCTGGAAACACCATATATTTT	CATAFEGQGVNTMNSGNTIYF
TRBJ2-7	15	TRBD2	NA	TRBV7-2	TGTGCCAGCAGCTTAGCGGGGTGGGGGGGAGGCGAGCAGTACTTC	CASSLAGWGGGEQYF
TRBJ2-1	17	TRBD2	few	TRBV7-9	TGTGCCAGCAGCGCCCCCGGGACTAGCGGGAGGATCTATGAGCAGTTCTTC	CASSAPGTSGRIYEQFF
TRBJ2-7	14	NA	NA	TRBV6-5	TGTGCCAGCAGTCACCCAGACAGGTTGTACGAGCAGTACTTC	CASSHPDRLYEQYF
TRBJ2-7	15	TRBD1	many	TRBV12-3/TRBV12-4	TGTGCCAGCAGTACCGGGACAGGGGGCTCCTACGAGCAGTACTTC	CASSTGTGGSYEQYF
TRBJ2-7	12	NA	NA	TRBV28	TGTGCCAGCAGTTTACCTAAATACGAGCAGTACTTC	CASSLPKYEQYF
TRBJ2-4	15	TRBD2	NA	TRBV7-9	TGTGCCAGCAGTTCGAGCGGGGTAGCCAAAAACATTCAGTACTTC	CASSSSGVAKNIQYF
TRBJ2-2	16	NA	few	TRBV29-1	TGCAGCGTCCAAATTGCACGGACAGAGAACACCGGGGAGCTGTTTTTT	CSVQIARTENTGELFF
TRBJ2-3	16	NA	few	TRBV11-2	TGTGCCAGCAGCTTCGGGGCAGGGGGGAGCACAGATACGCAGTATTTT	CASSFGAGGSTDTQYF
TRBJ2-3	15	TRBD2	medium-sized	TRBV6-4	TGTGCCAGCAGTCGGACTAGCGGGACTGGGGATACGCAGTATTTT	CASSRTSGTGDTQYF
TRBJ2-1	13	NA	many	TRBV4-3	TGCGCCAGCAGCCAAAAGGGGGTCGATGAGCAGTTCTTC	CASSQKGVDEQFF
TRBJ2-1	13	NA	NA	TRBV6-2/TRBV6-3	TGTGCCAGCAGTAGGCTTAAATACAATGAGCAGTTCTTC	CASSRLKYNEQFF
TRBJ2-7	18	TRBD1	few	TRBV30	TGTGCCTGGAGTGGCCCCGGCAGGGGGCAACCCTTCTCCTACGAGCAGTACTTC	CAWSGPGRGQPFSYEQYF
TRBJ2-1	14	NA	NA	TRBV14	TGTGCCAGCAGCCCCGCCGGACGGTGGGGTGAGCAGTTCTTC	CASSPAGRWGEQFF
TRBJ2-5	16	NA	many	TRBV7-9	TGTGCCAGCAGCTTGTTTAGGGCGGGGCCGAAAGAGACCCAGTACTTC	CASSLFRAGPKETQYF
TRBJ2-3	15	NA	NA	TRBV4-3	TGCGCCAGCAGCCAAGATAAGGCTAGCACAGATACGCAGTATTTT	CASSQDKASTDTQYF
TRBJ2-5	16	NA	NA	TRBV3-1	TGTGCCAGCAGCCCCGGGGCGGGGCTGGGGCAAGAGACCCAGTACTTC	CASSPGAGLGQETQYF
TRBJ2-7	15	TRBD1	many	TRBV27	TGTGCCAGCAGTTTATCGGAGACAGGGTGGCCTGAGCAGTACTTC	CASSLSETGWPEQYF
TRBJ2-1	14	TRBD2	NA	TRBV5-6	TGTGCCAGCACCAACAGCGGGGCCCACAATGAGCAGTTCTTC	CASTNSGAHNEQFF
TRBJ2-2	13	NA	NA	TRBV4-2	TGTGCCAGCAGCCATGAGGGGACCGGGGAGCTGTTTTTT	CASSHEGTGELFF
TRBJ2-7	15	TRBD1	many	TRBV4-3	TGCGCCAGCAGCCAAGATTCCGCAGGGGGCCTCGAGCAGTACTTC	CASSQDSAGGLEQYF
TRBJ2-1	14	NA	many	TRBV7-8	TGTGCCAGCAGCGCCATTATCCCCCCCAATGAGCAGTTCTTC	CASSAIIPPNEQFF
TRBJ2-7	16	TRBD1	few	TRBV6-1	TGTGCCAGCAGTGAAGTCTCCTGGACAGGAGCCTACGAGCAGTACTTC	CASSEVSWTGAYEQYF
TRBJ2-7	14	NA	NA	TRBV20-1	TGCAGTGCTGAGAAGACAGCCGACTCCTACGAGCAGTACTTC	CSAEKTADSYEQYF
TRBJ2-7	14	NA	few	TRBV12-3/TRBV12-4	TGTGCCAGCAGTTTAAACCCCCCCGTCTACGAGCAGTACTTC	CASSLNPPVYEQYF
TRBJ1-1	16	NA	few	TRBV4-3	TGCGCCAGCAGCCAAGATTTTAGGCTTTCGAACACTGAAGCTTTCTTT	CASSQDFRLSNTEAFF
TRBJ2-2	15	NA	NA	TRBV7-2	TGTGCCAGCAGCTTAAGGGGGGAGCTCACCGGGGAGCTGTTTTTT	CASSLRGELTGELFF
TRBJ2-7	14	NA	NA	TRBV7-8	TGTGCCAGCAGCTTATCAGGGACCCCCTACGAGCAGTACTTC	CASSLSGTPYEQYF
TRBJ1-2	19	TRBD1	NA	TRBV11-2	TGTGCCAGCAGCGGATGGGACAGGGTTGACACTTTAGCTAACTATGGCTACACCTTC	CASSGWDRVDTLANYGYTF
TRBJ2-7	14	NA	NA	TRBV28	TGTGCCAGCAGACCTAGACGGTACTCCTACGAGCAGTACTTC	CASRPRRYSYEQYF
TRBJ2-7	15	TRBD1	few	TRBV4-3	TGCGCCAGCAGCCTCTACGGGACAGGGCGCTACGAGCAGTACTTC	CASSLYGTGRYEQYF
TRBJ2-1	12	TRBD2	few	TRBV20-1	TGCAGTGCTAGACTCGGGGGGGATGAGCAGTTCTTC	CSARLGGDEQFF
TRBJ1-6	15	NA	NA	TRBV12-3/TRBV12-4	TGTGCCAGCAGTTCAGGGTACCAAGGGAATTCACCCCTCCACTTT	CASSSGYQGNSPLHF
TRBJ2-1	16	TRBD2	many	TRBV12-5	TGTGCTAGTGGTTTGGGAGGGACTAGCGGGATAAATGAGCAGTTCTTC	CASGLGGTSGINEQFF
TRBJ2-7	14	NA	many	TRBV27	TGTGCCAGCAGTTTTGGCTCGAGCTCCTACGAGCAGTACTTC	CASSFGSSSYEQYF
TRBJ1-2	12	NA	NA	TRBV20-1	TGCAGTGCCTTTTACCCGTCGGGTGGCTACACCTTC	CSAFYPSGGYTF
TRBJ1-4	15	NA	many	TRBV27	TGTGCCAGCAGTCCCGCTGGGCCGGGCAATGAAAAACTGTTTTTT	CASSPAGPGNEKLFF
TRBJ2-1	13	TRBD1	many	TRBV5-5	TGTGCCAGCAGCTGGGGGACAGGCAATGAGCAGTTCTTC	CASSWGTGNEQFF